This T cell receptor beta chain is drawn from a study of blood T cell repertoires in COVID-19. Study overall: There were acute and convalescent COVID-19 samples, and they came from the United States, Italy and Spain.

Some clones are missing from TCRdb's copy, which holds only in-frame ones; the method was immunoSEQ multiplex PCR. The sample yields approximately 230,000 clones, around 88% seen once. Unmatched junction bases numbered 9, after V lost 4 bases and J lost 4 bases. This CDR3 has 16 amino acids. The V gene's germline CDR1 is SGHDN and CDR2 FVKESK. Sequenced input: peripheral blood. This sequence originates from a man at least 80 years old with acute or convalescent COVID-19. This chain uses TRBV14 with TRBJ2-5; 10 bases agree with TRBD2. The CDR3 region has the DNA TGTGCCAGCAGCCGACAGGCACTAGCGGGATTAGAGACCCAGTACTTC. This sequence encodes CASSRQALAGLETQYF.